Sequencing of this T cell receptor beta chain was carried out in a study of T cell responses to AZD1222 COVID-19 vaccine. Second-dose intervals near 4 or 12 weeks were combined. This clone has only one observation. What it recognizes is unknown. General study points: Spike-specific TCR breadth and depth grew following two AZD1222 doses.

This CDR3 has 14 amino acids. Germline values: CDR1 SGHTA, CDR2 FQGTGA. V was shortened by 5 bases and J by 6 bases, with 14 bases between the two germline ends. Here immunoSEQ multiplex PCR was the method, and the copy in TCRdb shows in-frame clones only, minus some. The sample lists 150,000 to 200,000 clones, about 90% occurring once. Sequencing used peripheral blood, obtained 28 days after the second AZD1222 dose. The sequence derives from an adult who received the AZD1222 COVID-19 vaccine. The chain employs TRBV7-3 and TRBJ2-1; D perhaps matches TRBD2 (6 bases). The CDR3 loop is CASSPSGQPNEQFF. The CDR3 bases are TGTGCCAGCAGCCCGAGCGGGCAACCCAATGAGCAGTTCTTC.